This T cell receptor beta chain was profiled in a study of prognosis after radiotherapy for stage I lung cancer. On this clonotype itself: A far larger clone differs by one base, so this is likely a read error.

This CDR3 is built from 13 residues. Germline values: CDR1 DFQATT, CDR2 SNEGSKA (reference sequence). The V gene lost 7 bases and the J gene lost 10 bases, with 20 bases spanning the gap. The TCR beta CDR3 region was amplified from genomic DNA, with two rounds of multiplex PCR being used for the amplification. First-round PCR used primers specific to each TRBV and TRBJ gene. Using its own MiXCR run on the multiplex PCR reads, TCRdb lists one record per CDR3 protein. The data show under 25,000 distinct CDR3 sequences, around half seen once. The sequencing used PBMCs, collected before or after stereotactic body radiation therapy (not recorded which). The sequence came from a donor at least 50 years old with non-small cell lung cancer. This sequence joins TRBV20-1 and TRBJ2-1; D not certain. CDR3 DNA sequence: TGCAGTGGAAGAGCCAGGTCCCCCAACGAGCAGTTCTTC. Its translation: CSGRARSPNEQFF.